The 20 T cell receptor beta chains presented below share a single source sample, sequenced in a study of glioma-infiltrating T cells (dated by TCRdb to the mid-2010s). The sequencer was an Illumina MiSeq. TCR alpha and beta CDR3 regions were amplified with the iRepertoire nested amplicon-rescue multiplex PCR (arm-PCR) platform from RNA. Through fastp at Q25 and MiXCR, TCRdb rebuilt clones from the public reads, retaining in-frame beta chains. Rows matching on CDR3 protein sequence are summarized as one entry with the most common DNA and genes. The sample records fewer than 500,000 distinct CDR3 sequences, approximately 42% of which are singletons. The ten largest clonotypes hold 9.5% to 15% of the sample. Sequenced: glioma tissue, nonneoplastic brain tissue, or PBMCs (not recorded which). The receptor set was obtained from a human donor with low-grade glioma or glioblastoma, undergoing nonglioma brain surgery, or in good health (not recorded which).

This clonotype was counted a few times. J is TRBJ2-5 and V is TRBV27, with 10 positions matching TRBD2. V shed 7 bases and J 5 bases; nucleotides not matched to a gene: 7. CDR1 MNHEY and CDR2 SMNVEV come from the germline V gene (reference sequence). The CDR3 spans 14 residues. CDR3 amino acids: CASNIAGGSETQYF. The CDR3 DNA follows: TGTGCCAGCAACATAGCGGGAGGAAGTGAGACCCAGTACTTC.

The gene calls are TRBV20-1 and TRBJ2-1, with D possibly being TRBD1 (6 bases). The CDR3 has 14 amino acids. Germline CDR1 and CDR2: DFQATT and SNEGSKA (reference sequence). The ends were cut back, 8 bases at V and 0 bases at J, with 14 bases in the middle. The CDR3 protein is CSSTQGYSYNEQFF. Written as DNA, the CDR3 is TGCAGTTCGACACAGGGATACTCCTACAATGAGCAGTTCTTC.

The genes are TRBV10-3 and TRBJ2-5, with 7 bases lining up with TRBD2. V gave up 0 bases and J gave up 4 bases; unmatched junction bases: 11. The CDR3 runs to 17 residues. Germline loops: CDR1 ENHRY, CDR2 SYGVKD. The CDR3 spells CAISESYAGERLETQYF. The CDR3 DNA reads as TGTGCCATCAGTGAGTCGTACGCGGGAGAGAGGCTAGAGACCCAGTACTTC.

The chain couples TRBV7-2 to TRBJ2-5; 8 bases map to TRBD1. Germline V CDR1 and CDR2: SGHTA, FQGNSA. With 0 bases clipped from V and 4 bases from J, the junction kept 22 bases outside the gene matches. The length of the CDR3 is 21 residues. The CDR3 nucleotides read TGTGCCAGCAGCTTAGCAAACCGACAGGGGCGCGGGGCCCATTGGGGAGAGACCCAGTACTTC. Encoded protein: CASSLANRQGRGAHWGETQYF.

In this sample, this clonotype turned up many times. V and J are TRBV15 and TRBJ2-7; D perhaps matches TRBD2 (5 bases). Germline V gene lookup returns CDR1 LNHNV and CDR2 YYDKDF (reference sequence). Trimming took 1 base from V and 1 from J, leaving 8 bases between them. The CDR3 is 14 residues long. Here the CDR3 DNA reads TGTGCCACCAGCAGAGGAGGGCCTTCCTACGAGCAGTACTTC. Amino acid sequence: CATSRGGPSYEQYF.

The genes are TRBV10-2 and TRBJ2-5, with a tentative D call TRBD2 (6 bases). The CDR3 sequence is 15 residues long. V lost 3 bases to trimming and J lost 1 base, with 12 bases between them. Germline-derived CDR1 and CDR2 are WSHSY and SAAADI. In DNA form, the CDR3 reads TGCGCCAGCAGTGAATCCCTAGCGACCCAAGAGACCCAGTACTTC. As protein: CASSESLATQETQYF.

This clonotype was observed at least ten times. The V gene is TRBV15, the J gene TRBJ1-1; D uncertain. The germline gives CDR1 LNHNV, CDR2 YYDKDF (reference sequence). V was shortened by 0 bases and J by 4 bases, with 18 bases between the two germline ends. The CDR3 has 17 residues. The CDR3 reads CATSRDQIIKPGTEAFF. The DNA for the CDR3 is TGTGCCACCAGCAGAGACCAGATCATTAAACCGGGCACTGAAGCTTTCTTT. The variable domain in full, completed from reference TRBV15 and TRBJ1-1, reads DAMVIQNPRYQVTQFGKPVTLSCSQTLNHNVMYWYQQKSSQAPKLLFHYYDKDFNNEADTPDNFQSRRPNTSFCFLDIRSPGLGDTAMYLCATSRDQIIKPGTEAFFGQGTRLTVV.

About this clonotype itself: A clone one base away is much larger, so this may be a read error. Because the CDR3 is missing its conserved closing phenylalanine or tryptophan, this is likely a read error. The V call is TRBV6-1, the J call TRBJ2-1; 9 bases are shared with TRBD1. Germline CDR1 MNHNS, CDR2 SASEGT. V trimming: 11 bases; J trimming: 8 bases; junction bases outside the gene matches: 7. The CDR3 is made up of 12 amino acids. The CDR3 nucleotides are TGTGCCTGCGGGACAGGGTTCTATGAGCAGTTCCTC. Translated, it gives CACGTGFYEQFL.

This clonotype occurred a few times. The chain carries TRBV15 and TRBJ2-2; the D is unclear. Germline V gene data show CDR1 as LNHNV and CDR2 as YYDKDF (reference sequence). Trimming shortened V by 4 bases and J by 4 bases, and 19 bases separated the two germline ends. There are 17 residues in the CDR3. CDR3 DNA sequence: TGTGCCACCAGCACCTGGACCGCGCACCTGGTCACCGGGGAGCTGTTTTTT. This codes for CATSTWTAHLVTGELFF.

Notes on this clonotype: This may stem from a read error, because a much larger clone lies one nucleotide away. This chain links TRBV7-2 with TRBJ2-5; D is possibly TRBD1 (6 bases). CDR3 length: 12 amino acids. Germline V lookup: CDR1 SGHTA, CDR2 FQGNSA. The CDR3 coding sequence is TGTGCCAGCAGCTTTAACAGGGAGACCCAGTGCTTC. Amino acid sequence: CASSFNRETQCF. The variable domain in full, completed from reference TRBV7-2 and TRBJ2-5, reads GAGVSQSPSNKVTEKGKDVELRCDPISGHTALYWYRQSLGQGLEFLIYFQGNSAPDKSGLPSDRFSAERTGGSVSTLTIQRTQQEDSAVYLCASSFNRETQCFGPGTRLLVL.

The chain uses TRBV28 and TRBJ2-7; perhaps TRBD2 as D (6 bases). The V end was cut by 7 bases, the J end by 3 bases, with 13 bases between. CDR1 MDHEN and CDR2 SYDVKM come from the germline V gene. The CDR3 has 13 residues. The CDR3 sequence: CASKRTTIYEQYF. The CDR3, as DNA: TGTGCCAGCAAGAGGACTACTATCTACGAGCAGTACTTC.

Of note for this clonotype: A much larger clone is a single base away; this may be a read error. The chain carries TRBV15 and TRBJ2-1; D is perhaps TRBD1 or TRBD2 (5 bases each). The CDR3 sequence is 13 residues long. Germline V gene lookup returns CDR1 LNHNV and CDR2 YYDKDF (reference sequence). The CDR3 DNA is TGTGCCACCGGCAGAGGGACCGCAAATGAGCAGTTCTTC. Its translation: CATGRGTANEQFF.

This clonotype was observed many times. V usage is TRBV12-3 or TRBV12-4 and J usage is TRBJ1-1; D uncertain. Trimming removed 7 bases at V and 5 bases at J, with 14 bases between. CDR3 length equals 13 residues. DNA of the CDR3: TGTGCCAGCACGAAGGAAATCCAAACTGAAGCTTTCTTT. It translates to CASTKEIQTEAFF.

The chain combines TRBV11-1 with TRBJ1-3; D is uncertain. Trimming pared 7 bases from V and 0 bases from J, leaving 13 bases between. The CDR3 is made up of 15 amino acids. Germline-derived CDR1 and CDR2 are SGHAT and FQDESV (reference sequence). The CDR3 region has the DNA TGTGCCAGCAACCTTAACGGAGACTCTGGAAACACCATATATTTT. It encodes CASNLNGDSGNTIYF. Combining the CDR3 with reference TRBV11-1 and TRBJ1-3 gives the whole variable domain EAEVAQSPRYKITEKSQAVAFWCDPISGHATLYWYRQILGQGPELLVQFQDESVVDDSQLPKDRFSAERLKGVDSTLKIQPAELGDSAMYLCASNLNGDSGNTIYFGEGSWLTVV.

About this clonotype: With a much larger clone just one base away, this may be a read error. The genes are TRBV6-1 and TRBJ2-7; 8 bases agree with TRBD1. This CDR3 is 16 amino acids long. Unmatched junction bases numbered 11, after V lost 4 bases and J lost 3 bases. Germline lookup yields CDR1 MNHNS and CDR2 SASEGT. As DNA, the CDR3 is TGTGCCAGCAGTGCCGAAGTGGGGACAGGCTACTACGAGCAGTACTTC. This gives the protein CASSAEVGTGYYEQYF.

The rearrangement joins TRBV7-9 to TRBJ2-7; 8 positions match TRBD1. CDR1 SEHNR and CDR2 FQNEAQ come from the germline V gene (reference sequence). This CDR3 has 15 amino acids. J gave up 1 base and V 5 bases, and 7 bases lay outside the gene matches. The CDR3 loop reads CASSQDRGLSYEQYF. In DNA, the CDR3 is TGTGCCAGCAGCCAAGACAGGGGTCTGTCCTACGAGCAGTACTTC.

This clonotype has just a few counts. The V gene is TRBV20-1, the J gene TRBJ2-7; D may match TRBD1 or TRBD2 (5 bases each). Germline V gene sequence: CDR1 DFQATT, CDR2 SNEGSKA (reference sequence). The V end lost 5 bases, the J end lost 4 bases, and 21 bases lay between the germline ends. The CDR3 covers 15 residues. The CDR3 region has the DNA TGCAGTGCTGGAGGTGTTGGGAAGGGGTCGTACGAGCAGTACTTC. Translating it yields CSAGGVGKGSYEQYF.

This clonotype was seen at least ten times. The rearrangement uses TRBV28 and TRBJ2-7; 10 bases align to TRBD1. J was trimmed by 4 bases and V by 4 bases; bases with no gene match: 1. Germline V gene data show CDR1 as MDHEN and CDR2 as SYDVKM. The CDR3 is made up of 13 amino acids. The CDR3 sequence is CASSWTGGYEQYF. In nucleotides, the CDR3 is TGTGCCAGCAGTTGGACAGGGGGTTACGAGCAGTACTTC.

Remarks on this clonotype: This may stem from a read error, because a much larger clone lies one nucleotide away. The chain links TRBV6-1 to TRBJ2-1; D gene ambiguous. V lost 5 bases, J lost 9 bases, and 17 bases lay in between. In germline, CDR1 is MNHNS, CDR2 SASEGT. The CDR3 totals 14 residues. CDR3: CASSLRPRAGEQFF. CDR3 nucleotide sequence: TGTGCCAGCAGTTTACGGCCAAGGGCTGGTGAGCAGTTCTTC.

Many counts were recorded for this clonotype. CDR3 amino acids: CASSPYGGTTYNEQFF. CDR3 nucleotide sequence: TGCGCCAGCAGCCCCTATGGAGGGACGACCTACAATGAGCAGTTCTTC. This chain joins TRBV4-3 and TRBJ2-1; D might be TRBD2 (6 bases). The CDR3 runs 16 residues. Deletions cut 4 bases from V and 2 bases from J, with 15 bases between. CDR1 and CDR2 (germline): LGHNA, YSLEER.